This T cell receptor beta chain stems from a study of early T cells in non-severe SARS-CoV-2 infection. Study-level information: Bulk RNA isolated from unsorted whole blood underwent sequencing; chains were not paired.

The V gene end was trimmed by 5 bases and the J gene end by 0 bases; junction bases not matched to a gene: 4. Germline V gives CDR1 SGHTA, CDR2 FQGNSA. The CDR3 extends over 15 amino acids. This clonotype was counted at least ten times. Individual cDNA molecules carried attached unique molecular identifiers. TCRdb re-derived calls from the 5' RACE reads in MiXCR, one entry per CDR3 protein. The profile shows around 76,000 distinct CDR3 sequences, 9% to 15% of them singletons. The TCR sequence derives from an adult who was a healthcare worker with PCR-confirmed SARS-CoV-2 infection or an uninfected control (not recorded which). Sequencing used whole blood. This chain uses TRBV7-2 with TRBJ2-3, with 8 nucleotides matching TRBD2. This CDR3 is CASSTSGLSTDTQYF. CDR3 nucleotides: TGTGCCAGCAGCACTAGCGGCCTAAGCACAGATACGCAGTATTTT.